The rows below give T cell receptor beta chains drawn from one sample of a study of T cell repertoires in cytomegalovirus infection. MiXCR was run by TCRdb on the reads, yielding one entry per CDR3 protein. The table shows about 500,000 distinct CDR3 sequences, with 25% to 35% occurring only once. Their antigens are not known. The material sequenced was cultured PBMCs, taken from culture after CMV antigen stimulation. The receptors were gathered from a human donor in good health (CMV status not recorded). Some clones in this sample may be carry-over from other donors' samples. CDR3s include the opening cysteine and the closing phenylalanine or tryptophan. D genes are given only for firm matches. Some rows have no size entry. The others give once, few or many, or a class for an expanded clone.

J gene	D gene	clone size	V gene	CDR3 DNA	CDR3 protein
TRBJ2-2	TRBD2	-	TRBV7-2	TGTGCCAGCAGCCCATCTAGCGGGAGGGCCAATACCGGGGAGCTGTTTTTT	CASSPSSGRANTGELFF
TRBJ2-1	-	-	TRBV6-2/TRBV6-3	TGTGCCAGCAGTACTAACAATGAGCAGTTCTTC	CASSTNNEQFF
TRBJ2-3	-	-	TRBV19	TGTGCCAGTACTGGGGAAAGGGCAGATACGCAGTATTTT	CASTGERADTQYF
TRBJ2-1	-	-	TRBV15	TGTGCCACCAGCAGGGCCCCCGGGGGCCCAGACAATGAGCAGTTCTTC	CATSRAPGGPDNEQFF
TRBJ2-4	-	-	TRBV12-3/TRBV12-4	TGTGCCAGCAGTACCGAAAACATTCAGTACTTC	CASSTENIQYF
TRBJ2-1	-	-	TRBV28	TGTGCCAGCCACACTCTGACCCCAGCCAATGAGCAGTTCTTC	CASHTLTPANEQFF
TRBJ2-3	TRBD2	many	TRBV7-2	TGTGCCAGCAGCGTAACTAGCGGCCTGGGCACAGATACGCAGTATTTT	CASSVTSGLGTDTQYF
TRBJ2-2	TRBD2	-	TRBV4-1	TGCGCCAGCAGCCAAGACGGGACTAGCGGGAGAGATACCGGGGAGCTGTTTTTT	CASSQDGTSGRDTGELFF
TRBJ1-2	TRBD1	-	TRBV24-1	TGTGCCACCAGTGACCCGGGGACAGGCTGGGGCTACACCTTC	CATSDPGTGWGYTF
TRBJ2-2	-	-	TRBV5-3	TGTGCCAGCAGCTTGTTGGGGGGCACCGGGGAGCTGTTTTTT	CASSLLGGTGELFF
TRBJ2-7	-	-	TRBV7-2	TGTGCCAGCAGCTTCCAGGACAGTTCTCTGTTCGAGCAGTACTTC	CASSFQDSSLFEQYF
TRBJ2-3	-	many	TRBV7-8	TGTGCCAGCAGCACGACCGGGGGTACGCAGTATTTT	CASSTTGGTQYF
TRBJ1-1	-	-	TRBV7-6	TGTGCCAGCAGCCTACATCAGAACACTGAAGCTTTCTTT	CASSLHQNTEAFF
TRBJ2-1	TRBD2	-	TRBV7-2	TGTGCCAGCAGCTTAGGTAGGACTAGCGGTGGAAATGAGCAGTTCTTC	CASSLGRTSGGNEQFF
TRBJ1-6	-	-	TRBV6-5	TGTGCCAGCATGAGGACCTATAATTCACCCCTCCACTTT	CASMRTYNSPLHF
TRBJ2-3	-	-	TRBV6-8	TGTGCCAGCAGCACCGTTGCGGGACTCGGCACAGATACGCAGTATTTT	CASSTVAGLGTDTQYF
TRBJ1-1	-	few	TRBV12-3/TRBV12-4	TGTGCCAGCAGTTCCCATTTAGAGGGGAGCGCTTTCTTT	CASSSHLEGSAFF
TRBJ2-5	-	-	TRBV7-2	TGTGCCAGCAGCTTGGACCGGTGGGAGACCCAGTACTTC	CASSLDRWETQYF
TRBJ2-1	TRBD2	few	TRBV7-2	TGTGCCAGCAGCTTCTCGGGGGGGAGGAATGAGCAGTTCTTC	CASSFSGGRNEQFF
TRBJ2-5	TRBD1	-	TRBV6-2/TRBV6-3	TGTGCCAGCAGTGGGGCCGGGACAGCTCAAGAGACCCAGTACTTC	CASSGAGTAQETQYF
TRBJ2-3	-	few	TRBV30	TGTGCCTGGAGTGTGGGTAGTAGAGCCTCCACAGATACGCAGTATTTT	CAWSVGSRASTDTQYF
TRBJ2-1	-	-	TRBV27	TGTGCCAGCAGTTTTATAGCGCCAACCTACAATGAGCAGTTCTTC	CASSFIAPTYNEQFF
TRBJ1-2	-	-	TRBV24-1	TGTGCCACCAGACAGGGCGAATCTAATGGCTACACCTTC	CATRQGESNGYTF
TRBJ2-3	-	-	TRBV6-5	TGTGCCAGCAGTTACTCGCTGGGGGGCGAAACAGATACGCAGTATTTT	CASSYSLGGETDTQYF
TRBJ1-6	-	-	TRBV12-3/TRBV12-4	TGTGCCAGCAGCGAGGGGGTTTGGAATTCACCCCTCCACTTT	CASSEGVWNSPLHF
TRBJ2-2	TRBD1	-	TRBV12-3/TRBV12-4	TGTGCCAGCACCCCCGGGGACAGGGTAGTGTTTTTT	CASTPGDRVVFF
TRBJ2-1	TRBD2	-	TRBV12-3/TRBV12-4	TGTGCCAGCAGTTCAGCTAGCGGGAGATCGGGGGAGCAGTTCTTC	CASSSASGRSGEQFF
TRBJ2-7	TRBD2	many	TRBV5-4	TGTGCCAGCAGCTCGGGACTAGCGGGAGTAGGTCACGAGCAGTACTTC	CASSSGLAGVGHEQYF
TRBJ2-4	-	-	TRBV6-2/TRBV6-3	TGTGCCAGCAGTTACTCCGGACAGCCTGGGTACATTCAGTACTTC	CASSYSGQPGYIQYF
TRBJ1-1	-	few	TRBV12-3/TRBV12-4	TGTGCCAGCAGTTTGATGGGGTTGGACACTGAAGCTTTCTTT	CASSLMGLDTEAFF
TRBJ1-2	-	few	TRBV7-2	TGTGCCAGCAGCCTCCAACCCCTCGGCTATGGCTACACCTTC	CASSLQPLGYGYTF
TRBJ2-1	TRBD2	few	TRBV4-1	TGCGCCAGCAGCCAAGATCGACGGTCGCCTAGCGGCTACAATGAGCAGTTCTTC	CASSQDRRSPSGYNEQFF